This T cell receptor beta chain appears in the sequencing data of a study of PD-1 blockade in mismatch repair-deficient tumors. The ends were cut back, 5 bases at V and 7 bases at J, with 18 bases in the middle. Germline CDR1 LNHDA, CDR2 SQIVND (reference sequence). The CDR3 spans 16 residues. TCRdb's table, derived via immunoSEQ multiplex PCR, lists solely in-frame clones and lacks some. The table lists 39,000 or so clones, over 80% of them singletons. The clonotype was recovered from an adult with mismatch repair-deficient cancer. The sequencing used PBMCs, collected about 40 weeks after starting pembrolizumab. V is TRBV19 and J is TRBJ1-6, with D possibly matching TRBD1 (5 bases). The CDR3 reads CASSSQGGSANSPLHF. In DNA, the CDR3 is TGTGCCAGTAGTTCCCAGGGAGGATCGGCCAATTCACCCCTCCACTTT. Full variable domain (outside the CDR3, taken from reference TRBV19 and TRBJ1-6): DGGITQSPKYLFRKEGQNVTLSCEQNLNHDAMYWYRQDPGQGLRLIYYSQIVNDFQKGDIAEGYSVSREKKESFPLTVTSAQKNPTAFYLCASSSQGGSANSPLHFGNGTRLTVT.